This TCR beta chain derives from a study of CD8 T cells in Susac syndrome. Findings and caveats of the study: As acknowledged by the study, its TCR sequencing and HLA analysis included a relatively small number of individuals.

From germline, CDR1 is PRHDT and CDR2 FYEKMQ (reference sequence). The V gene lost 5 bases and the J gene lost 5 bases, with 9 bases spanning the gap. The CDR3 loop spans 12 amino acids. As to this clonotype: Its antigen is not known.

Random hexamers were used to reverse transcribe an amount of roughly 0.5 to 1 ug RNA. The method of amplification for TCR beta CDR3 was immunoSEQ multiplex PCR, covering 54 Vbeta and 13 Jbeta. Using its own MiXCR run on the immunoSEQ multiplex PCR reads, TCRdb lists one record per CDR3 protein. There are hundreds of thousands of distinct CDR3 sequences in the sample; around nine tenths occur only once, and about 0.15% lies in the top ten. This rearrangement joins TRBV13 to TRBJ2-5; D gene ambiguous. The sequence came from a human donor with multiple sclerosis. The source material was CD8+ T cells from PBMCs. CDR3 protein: CASSAGVETQYF. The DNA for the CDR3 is TGTGCCAGCAGCGCCGGAGTGGAGACCCAGTACTTC.